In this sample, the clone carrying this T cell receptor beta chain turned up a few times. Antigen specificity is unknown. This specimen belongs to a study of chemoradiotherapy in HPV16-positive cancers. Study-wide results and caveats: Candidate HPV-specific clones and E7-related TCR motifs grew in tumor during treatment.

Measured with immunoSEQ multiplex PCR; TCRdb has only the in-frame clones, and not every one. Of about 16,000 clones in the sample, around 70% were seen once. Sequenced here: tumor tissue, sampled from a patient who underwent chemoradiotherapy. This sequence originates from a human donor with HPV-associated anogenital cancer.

The CDR3 is CASSHWTSAFTGELFF. The DNA of the CDR3 is TGTGCCAGCAGCCACTGGACTAGCGCCTTCACCGGGGAGCTGTTTTTT. This chain uses TRBV11-2 with TRBJ2-2, with TRBD2 identical over 9 bases. The length of the CDR3 is 16 residues. Germline V lookup: CDR1 SGHAT, CDR2 FQNNGV. Trimming cost V 5 bases and J 4 bases; bases outside gene matches: 8.